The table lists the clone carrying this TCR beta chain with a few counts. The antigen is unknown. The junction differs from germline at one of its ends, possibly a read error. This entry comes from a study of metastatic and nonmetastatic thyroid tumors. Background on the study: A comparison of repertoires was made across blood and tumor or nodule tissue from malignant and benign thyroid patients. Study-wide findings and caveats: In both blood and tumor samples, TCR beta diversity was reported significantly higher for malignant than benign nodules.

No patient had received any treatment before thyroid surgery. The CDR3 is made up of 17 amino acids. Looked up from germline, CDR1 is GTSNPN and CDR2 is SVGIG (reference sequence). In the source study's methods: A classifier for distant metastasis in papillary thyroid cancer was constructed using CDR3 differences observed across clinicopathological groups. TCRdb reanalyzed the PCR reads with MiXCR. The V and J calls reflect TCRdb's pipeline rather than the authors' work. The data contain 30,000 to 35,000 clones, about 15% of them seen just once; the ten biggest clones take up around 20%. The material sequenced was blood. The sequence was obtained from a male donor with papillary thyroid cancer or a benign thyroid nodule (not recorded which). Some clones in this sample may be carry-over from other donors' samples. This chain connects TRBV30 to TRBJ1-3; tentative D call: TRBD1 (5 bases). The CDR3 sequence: CALSVAAVGVSGNTIYF. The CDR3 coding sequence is TGTGCCTTGAGTGTAGCCGCTGTGGGGGTCTCTGGAAACACCATATATTTT.